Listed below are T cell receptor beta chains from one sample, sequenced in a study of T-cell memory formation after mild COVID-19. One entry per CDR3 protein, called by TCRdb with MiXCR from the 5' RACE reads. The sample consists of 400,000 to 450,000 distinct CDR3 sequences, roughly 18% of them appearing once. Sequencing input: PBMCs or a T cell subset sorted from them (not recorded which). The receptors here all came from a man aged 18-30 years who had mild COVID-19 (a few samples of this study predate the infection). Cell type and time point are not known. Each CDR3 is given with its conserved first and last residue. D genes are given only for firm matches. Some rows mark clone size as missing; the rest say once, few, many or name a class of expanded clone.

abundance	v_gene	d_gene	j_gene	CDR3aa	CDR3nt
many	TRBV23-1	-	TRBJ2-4	CAKPSVQDASPEGNIQYF	TGCGCCAAACCCTCCGTGCAGGACGCAAGCCCCGAGGGGAACATTCAGTACTTC
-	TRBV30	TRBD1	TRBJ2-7	CAWSAFRLPGQYNYEQYF	TGTGCCTGGAGTGCCTTTCGACTCCCGGGACAGTACAACTACGAGCAGTACTTC
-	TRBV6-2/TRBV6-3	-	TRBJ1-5	CASSQGEPQHF	TGTGCCAGCAGCCAGGGTGAGCCCCAGCATTTT
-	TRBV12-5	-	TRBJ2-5	CASGLSGKTQYF	TGTGCTAGTGGACTGTCCGGGAAGACCCAGTACTTC
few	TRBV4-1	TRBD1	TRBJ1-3	CASSQEGGTGGNTIYF	TGCGCCAGCAGCCAAGAAGGAGGGACAGGGGGAAACACCATATATTTT
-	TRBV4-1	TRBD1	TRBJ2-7	CASSPSRGLYEQYF	TGCGCCAGCAGCCCCTCCAGGGGGCTCTACGAGCAGTACTTC
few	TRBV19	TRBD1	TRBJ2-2	CASRFRGQGSGELFF	TGTGCCAGTAGATTCCGGGGACAGGGATCCGGGGAGCTGTTTTTT
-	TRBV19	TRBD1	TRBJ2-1	CASSFVFGAGGNEQFF	TGTGCCAGCAGCTTCGTCTTCGGGGCAGGGGGCAATGAGCAGTTCTTC
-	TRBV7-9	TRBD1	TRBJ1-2	CASSRGQGEGYTF	TGTGCCAGCAGCCGCGGACAGGGCGAGGGCTACACCTTC
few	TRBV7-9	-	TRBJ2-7	CASSFVPYEQYF	TGTGCCAGCAGCTTTGTACCCTACGAGCAGTACTTC
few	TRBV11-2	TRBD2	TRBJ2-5	CASSLGAGGPIETQYF	TGTGCCAGCAGCTTGGGAGCGGGGGGGCCCATTGAGACCCAGTACTTC
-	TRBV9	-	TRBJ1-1	CASSVLGNTEAFF	TGTGCCAGCAGCGTACTCGGGAACACTGAAGCTTTCTTT
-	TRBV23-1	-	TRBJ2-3	CASSQVSTDTQYF	TGCGCCAGCAGTCAAGTTAGCACAGATACGCAGTATTTT
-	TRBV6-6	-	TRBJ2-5	CASSYPGQETQYF	TGTGCCAGCAGTTACCCGGGGCAAGAGACCCAGTACTTC
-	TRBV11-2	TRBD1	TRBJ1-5	CASSPTGRGQPQHF	TGTGCCAGCAGCCCGACAGGGCGAGGACAGCCCCAGCATTTT
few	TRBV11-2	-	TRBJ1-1	CASQRGNVNTEAFF	TGTGCCAGCCAGAGGGGCAACGTGAACACTGAAGCTTTCTTT
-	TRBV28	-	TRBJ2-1	CASTPRAAGSNEQFF	TGTGCCAGCACCCCCCGGGCAGCCGGGTCTAATGAGCAGTTCTTC
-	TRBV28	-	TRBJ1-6	CASGGGNSYNSPLHF	TGTGCCAGCGGGGGAGGAAACTCCTATAATTCACCCCTCCACTTT
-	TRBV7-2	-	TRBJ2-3	CASSRTLSGGFPDTQYF	TGTGCCAGCAGCCGCACCTTAAGTGGGGGCTTCCCAGATACGCAGTATTTT
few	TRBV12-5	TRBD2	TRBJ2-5	CASGLRLAGTETQYF	TGTGCTAGTGGTTTGAGGCTAGCGGGGACAGAGACCCAGTACTTC
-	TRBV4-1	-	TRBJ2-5	CASSQETAQETQYF	TGCGCCAGCAGCCAAGAAACAGCGCAAGAGACCCAGTACTTC
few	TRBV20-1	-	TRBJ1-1	CSARGTATNTEAFF	TGCAGTGCTAGAGGGACCGCAACGAACACTGAAGCTTTCTTT
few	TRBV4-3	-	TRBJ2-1	CASSRSVMDNEQFF	TGCGCCAGCAGCCGTAGCGTAATGGACAATGAGCAGTTCTTC
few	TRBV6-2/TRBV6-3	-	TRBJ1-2	CASSNQGSLSYGYTF	TGTGCCAGCAGCAATCAGGGCTCCCTCAGCTATGGCTACACCTTC
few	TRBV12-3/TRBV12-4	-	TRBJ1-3	CASSLYLSTGNTIYF	TGTGCCAGCAGTTTATACTTGAGCACTGGAAACACCATATATTTT
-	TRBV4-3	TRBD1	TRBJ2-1	CASSRDRGRSEQFF	TGCGCCAGCAGCCGGGACAGGGGGCGAAGTGAGCAGTTCTTC
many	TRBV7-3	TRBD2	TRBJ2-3	CASSKASRGGSDTQYF	TGTGCCAGCAGCAAGGCCTCGCGGGGGGGATCCGATACGCAGTATTTT
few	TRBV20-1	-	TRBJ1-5	CSASRESNQPQHF	TGCAGTGCTAGTCGTGAAAGCAATCAGCCCCAGCATTTT
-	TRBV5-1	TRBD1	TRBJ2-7	CASSGGQGALYEQYF	TGCGCCAGCAGCGGGGGACAGGGGGCGTTGTACGAGCAGTACTTC
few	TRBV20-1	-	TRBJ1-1	CSAFRQGYTEAFF	TGCAGTGCCTTCCGGCAGGGTTACACTGAAGCTTTCTTT
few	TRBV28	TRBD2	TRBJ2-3	CASSLAVISTDTQYF	TGTGCCAGCAGTCTAGCGGTGATAAGCACAGATACGCAGTATTTT